This TCR beta chain was recorded in a study of response to subunit inactivated influenza vaccine. Broader study findings: Few new T cells, the authors suggested, are recruited by each seasonal influenza vaccination.

TCRdb re-called the RT-PCR reads through MiXCR, storing one row per CDR3 protein. The sample consists of 600,000 to 700,000 distinct CDR3 sequences, around 13% of them appearing once. This CDR3 comprises 17 residues. Trimming took 5 bases from V and 3 from J; bases not matched to a gene: 8. Germline lookup yields CDR1 SGHTA and CDR2 FQGNSA. A word on this clonotype: Its antigen is as yet unknown.

This receptor was obtained from a man aged 45 to 65 who received an inactivated influenza vaccine. The V gene is TRBV7-2, the J gene TRBJ2-3, with 13 positions matching TRBD2. Sample: PBMCs from blood, taken 14 days before vaccination. CDR3 sequence: CASSPRTSGSWTDTQYF. The CDR3 DNA reads TGTGCCAGCAGCCCGAGGACTAGCGGGAGTTGGACAGATACGCAGTATTTT. Combining the CDR3 with reference TRBV7-2 and TRBJ2-3 gives the whole variable domain GAGVSQSPSNKVTEKGKDVELRCDPISGHTALYWYRQSLGQGLEFLIYFQGNSAPDKSGLPSDRFSAERTGGSVSTLTIQRTQQEDSAVYLCASSPRTSGSWTDTQYFGPGTRLTVL.